The sequence of this T cell receptor beta chain was determined in a study of cytomegalovirus exposure and HLA in healthy donors. Regarding the study as a whole: Within an earlier analysis, most TCR beta V segments proved productive either about 90% or about 30% of the time. In a later analysis, HLA-associated beta chains showed higher expansion and lower generation probabilities than comparable chains. A list of 150 to 200 TCR beta chains associated with cytomegalovirus was given.

The donors (healthy individuals) were bone marrow donors. Both 60 Vbeta primers and 13 Jbeta primers went into the PCR. Clones were sequenced by immunoSEQ multiplex PCR, and TCRdb holds only the in-frame ones, with some missing. The table records approximately 210,000 clones, over 75% of them present only once. This clone appeared a few times. The antigen is undetermined. The J segment lost 3 bases and the V segment lost 3 bases, leaving 16 bases of the junction unmatched. The germline V gene encodes CDR1 LNHDA and CDR2 SQIVND (reference sequence). This CDR3 spans 20 amino acids. Source material: PBMCs. The source of this sequence is a man aged 18-30 years in good health and CMV-seronegative. The chain couples TRBV19 to TRBJ2-1; 11 nucleotides agree with TRBD2. This CDR3 reads CASSIHQPIGTSGSYNEQFF. The DNA of the CDR3 is TGTGCCAGTAGTATCCACCAACCCATCGGGACTAGCGGAAGCTACAATGAGCAGTTCTTC.